The present TCR beta chain was sequenced within a study of T cell clusters in autoimmune cytopenias. Whole-study context: Healthy donor controls had a mean age of roughly 52 years and median age of roughly 60 years.

This CDR3 is built from 14 residues. Germline-derived CDR1 and CDR2 are SGHDT and YYEEEE. Broader study findings: TRB repertoire shifts in secondary cytopenia and chronic lymphocytic leukemia mostly reflected lymphoma, not autoimmunity. The T cell clusters came from computational analysis alone and lack functional validation.

TRB was amplified from about 250 ng of peripheral blood genomic DNA per sample. One tube held mixed TRB-A and TRB-B primer pools for touch-down PCR. TCRdb reprocessed the multiplex PCR reads, keeping one entry per CDR3 protein, no DNA. Found here are 3,500 to 5,000 distinct CDR3 sequences; the top ten clones hold roughly 10%. Considering frequency, this clonotype is medium-sized. The antigen remains unidentified. A further study also used this sample, focusing on T cell repertoires in aging, cancer and after chemotherapy. That report notes: Rebound thymic output was suggested by rising median generation probability during chemotherapy in each cancer cohort.

The source material was peripheral blood. The TCR was taken from a human donor in good health. This chain uses TRBV5-6 with TRBJ2-2; as DNA is missing, the TRBD1 call by TCRdb cannot be tested. The chain's CDR3 is CASTKDKNTGELFF.